This entry lists 26 T cell receptor beta chains sequenced from one sample in a study of T cell changes during pregnancy in multiple sclerosis (dated by TCRdb to the late 2010s). The library was produced with the immunoSEQ multiplex PCR assay. TCRdb re-hosts the immuneACCESS table, in-frame sequences only. Its copies lack some clones; in the studies checked, an unresolved V gene accounts for under half of them, and the cause for the rest is not known. The sample records 60,000 to 70,000 clones, 91% of which are singletons. 1.4% to 1.5% of the sample is in the top ten clones. The sample here was peripheral blood, taken in the second trimester of pregnancy. These receptors came from a female donor with multiple sclerosis, enrolled in a pregnancy study.

The V gene is TRBV6-5, the J gene TRBJ1-1; D is undetermined. The CDR3 contains 13 residues. V lost 0 bases and J 7 bases, leaving 9 bases between the germline ends. From germline, CDR1 is MNHEY and CDR2 SVGAGI. CDR3 bases: TGTGCCAGCAGTTACTCGATTCTGAGTGAAGCTTTCTTT. The encoded protein is CASSYSILSEAFF.

V gene TRBV5-8 combines with J gene TRBJ2-5; D not resolved. Germline CDR1 SGHTS, CDR2 YDEGEE. This CDR3 is 10 amino acids long. Between the trimmed V and J ends, which lost 4 bases and 5 bases, there was a span of 3 bases. This CDR3 reads CASSEETQYF. The CDR3 DNA sequence: TGTGCCAGCAGCGAGGAGACCCAGTACTTC.

V gene TRBV18 combines with J gene TRBJ2-2; 9 nucleotides align to TRBD2. The germline gives CDR1 KGHSH, CDR2 LQKENI. This CDR3 region has 15 residues. Trimming took 1 base from V and 7 from J; bases not matched to a gene: 4. The DNA of the CDR3 is TGTGCCAGCTCACCACTAGCGGGAGCGGTCGGGGAGCTGTTTTTT. Translation gives CASSPLAGAVGELFF.

The chain uses TRBV7-6 and TRBJ2-3, with 11 bases that match TRBD1. Germline CDR1 and CDR2: SGHVS and FNYEAQ. Trimming removed 5 bases from V and 2 bases from J; junction bases left unmatched: 9. This CDR3 has 17 amino acids. The DNA for the CDR3 is TGTGCCAGCAGCGGTTGGGACAGGGGGTCCGCCACAGATACGCAGTATTTT. Translation gives CASSGWDRGSATDTQYF.

The chain joins TRBV7-9 to TRBJ2-6; 9 bases are a match to TRBD1. From germline, CDR1 is SEHNR and CDR2 FQNEAQ (reference sequence). Trimming took 5 bases from V and 0 from J; bases not matched to a gene: 11. The CDR3 is made up of 19 amino acids. CDR3 nucleotide sequence: TGTGCCAGCAGCCCTTTCGTGAGACAGGGGGTCTCTGGGGCCAACGTCCTGACTTTC. Its translation is CASSPFVRQGVSGANVLTF.

The gene calls are TRBV7-2 and TRBJ2-1, with TRBD2 identical over 9 bases. Germline trimming cut 0 bases from V and 15 bases from J; bases unmatched to any gene: 3. CDR1 and CDR2 (germline): SGHTA, FQGNSA. The CDR3 sequence is 12 residues long. CDR3 protein: CASSLARGGAFF. CDR3 bases: TGTGCCAGCAGCTTAGCGCGGGGGGGAGCGTTCTTC.

The rearrangement joins TRBV2 to TRBJ1-2; 7 positions agree with TRBD1. Germline lookup yields CDR1 SNHLY and CDR2 FYNNEI. V lost 5 bases and J lost 6; bases outside the gene matches: 9. This CDR3 comprises 14 residues. The CDR3 is CASSFGHRGNGYTF. CDR3 DNA: TGTGCCAGCAGTTTTGGGCACAGGGGCAATGGCTACACCTTC.

There are many counts of this clone. The chain joins TRBV2 to TRBJ1-3, with D possibly TRBD1 on 6 matching bases. The CDR3 is 15 amino acids. Germline V lookup: CDR1 SNHLY, CDR2 FYNNEI. V shed 5 bases and J shed 0 bases, with 11 bases lying between them. The chain's CDR3 is CASSQDRRSGNTIYF. DNA of the CDR3: TGTGCCAGCAGTCAGGACAGACGCTCTGGAAACACCATATATTTT.

Notes on this clone: Other nucleotide sequences from this sample produce the same CDR3. This chain links TRBV18 with TRBJ1-2; 8 bases agree with TRBD1. V shed 5 bases, J shed 3 bases, and the junction held 2 bases outside the gene matches. This CDR3 is built from 13 residues. CDR1 is KGHSH, CDR2 LQKENI, per germline. The CDR3 protein is CASSEDRDYGYTF. CDR3 DNA: TGTGCCAGCTCAGAGGACAGGGACTATGGCTACACCTTC.

This rearrangement joins TRBV7-2 to TRBJ1-5, with a tentative D call TRBD1 (5 bases). The CDR3 totals 15 residues. From germline, CDR1 is SGHTA and CDR2 FQGNSA. Between the trimmed V and J ends, which lost 1 base and 8 bases, there was a span of 15 bases. The CDR3 sequence is CASSLVDSPWEPQHF. CDR3 DNA sequence: TGTGCCAGCAGCTTAGTCGACAGTCCGTGGGAGCCCCAGCATTTT. Using reference TRBV7-2 and TRBJ1-5 for the parts outside the CDR3, the full variable domain is GAGVSQSPSNKVTEKGKDVELRCDPISGHTALYWYRQSLGQGLEFLIYFQGNSAPDKSGLPSDRFSAERTGGSVSTLTIQRTQQEDSAVYLCASSLVDSPWEPQHFGDGTRLSIL.

The chain combines TRBV7-9 with TRBJ2-7; D might be TRBD1 (5 bases). CDR1 is SEHNR, CDR2 FQNEAQ, per germline (reference sequence). The V and J ends lost 5 bases and 6 bases respectively, with 14 bases between them. This CDR3 has 13 amino acids. The CDR3 DNA follows: TGTGCCAGCAGCGATCAACAGGTAACCGAGCAGTACTTC. It codes for CASSDQQVTEQYF.

The chain carries TRBV11-3 and TRBJ2-1; 8 bases are a match to TRBD1. V dropped 0 bases and J dropped 10; count of bases not matched to a gene: 11. Germline loops: CDR1 SGHNT, CDR2 YENEEA. This CDR3 has 16 residues. CDR3 in DNA: TGTGCCAGCAGCTTAGAGGGACAGGCGATGCTAGAAGAGCAGTTCTTC. Its translation: CASSLEGQAMLEEQFF. The complete variable domain, with remaining parts taken from reference TRBV11-3 and TRBJ2-1, reads EAGVVQSPRYKIIEKKQPVAFWCNPISGHNTLYWYLQNLGQGPELLIRYENEEAVDDSQLPKDRFSAERLKGVDSTLKIQPAELGDSAVYLCASSLEGQAMLEEQFFGPGTRLTVL.

The chain combines TRBV5-1 with TRBJ2-2, with 9 bases fitting TRBD1. The ends lost 3 bases at V and 5 bases at J; junction bases unmatched: 5. CDR3 length equals 15 residues. Germline V gene lookup returns CDR1 SGHRS and CDR2 YFSETQ. Here the CDR3 reads CASSSTGGETGELFF. The DNA of the CDR3 is TGCGCCAGCAGCTCGACAGGGGGTGAGACCGGGGAGCTGTTTTTT.

The V gene is TRBV7-9, the J gene TRBJ1-2, with D unresolved. V shed 3 bases and J shed 6 bases, with 14 bases lying between them. The CDR3 contains 14 residues. The V gene's germline CDR1 is SEHNR and CDR2 FQNEAQ (reference sequence). The CDR3 coding sequence is TGTGCCAGCAGCTTCCCCCGGGAGGTAAATGGCTACACCTTC. It translates to CASSFPREVNGYTF.

V gene TRBV25-1 combines with J gene TRBJ1-4; 7 bases match TRBD1. V was pared by 5 bases and J by 8 bases, with 8 bases of the junction left unmatched. Germline CDR1 and CDR2: MGHDK and SYGVNS. CDR3 length equals 14 residues. The CDR3 DNA is TGTGCCAGCAGTTACCAGGGGGTCGAGGAAAAACTGTTTTTT. Amino acids: CASSYQGVEEKLFF.

The V and J genes are TRBV4-1 and TRBJ1-2; D is unclear. There are 13 residues in the CDR3. V lost 0 bases and J 8 bases, leaving 10 bases between the germline ends. Germline V lookup: CDR1 MGHRA, CDR2 YSYEKL. The CDR3 DNA reads as TGCGCCAGCAGCCAAGAACAAGAGGGCGGCTACACCTTC. Encoded protein: CASSQEQEGGYTF.

The CDR3, as DNA: TGTGCCATCAAGGATCCAGCCGGAGGAGCCGAAGCTTTCTTT. Its translation is CAIKDPAGGAEAFF. This sequence joins TRBV10-3 and TRBJ1-1; D is ambiguous. CDR1 is ENHRY and CDR2 is SYGVKD in the germline V gene. The V gene lost 7 bases and the J gene lost 8 bases, with 20 bases spanning the gap. The CDR3 is 14 amino acids.

The chain is built from TRBV7-1 and TRBJ2-5; 9 nucleotides line up with TRBD1. TRBV7-1 is identified as an open reading frame with a role that is uncertain. The V segment lost 3 bases and the J segment 5 bases; nucleotides outside the gene matches: 34. CDR3 size: 24 residues. The CDR3 protein is CASSSDKGQGRRAGARFNRETQYF. CDR3 nucleotide sequence: TGTGCCAGCAGCTCCGATAAGGGACAGGGTAGGCGCGCGGGCGCAAGGTTCAACAGGGAGACCCAGTACTTC.

The V gene is TRBV2, the J gene TRBJ1-2, with no clear D. In germline, CDR1 is SNHLY, CDR2 FYNNEI. The V end was cut by 3 bases, the J end by 4 bases, with 6 bases between. CDR3 length: 12 residues. CDR3 amino acids: CASSEFSYGYTF. DNA of the CDR3: TGTGCCAGCAGTGAGTTTAGCTATGGCTACACCTTC.

The rearrangement links TRBV18 to TRBJ2-1; 13 positions agree with TRBD2. The CDR3 loop spans 16 amino acids. The V and J ends lost 3 bases and 8 bases, in that order; junction bases with no gene match: 7. Germline V lookup: CDR1 KGHSH, CDR2 LQKENI. CDR3 sequence reads: CASSPVGLAGADEQFF. The DNA of the CDR3 is TGTGCCAGCTCACCCGTCGGACTAGCGGGAGCCGATGAGCAGTTCTTC.

The V gene is TRBV7-7, the J gene TRBJ2-2; no firm D call. The V gene's germline CDR1 is SSHAT and CDR2 FNYEAQ (reference sequence). Trimming took 4 bases from V and 5 from J, leaving 2 bases between them. The CDR3 has 11 amino acids. In DNA form, the CDR3 reads TGTGCCAGCAGCTCAACCGGGGAGCTGTTTTTT. This translates into CASSSTGELFF.

The chain is built from TRBV7-3 and TRBJ2-3; tentatively, D is TRBD2 (5 bases). Germline values: CDR1 SGHTA, CDR2 FQGTGA. The CDR3 consists of 14 residues. V gave up 4 bases and J gave up 6 bases, with 14 bases separating them. Written as DNA, the CDR3 is TGTGCCAGCAGCTCCTCACCACTAGGGGATACGCAGTATTTT. Translated, it gives CASSSSPLGDTQYF.

The chain carries TRBV7-9 and TRBJ2-4; 8 bases match TRBD1. The CDR3 is 14 amino acids. Germline lookup yields CDR1 SEHNR and CDR2 FQNEAQ (reference sequence). V dropped 4 bases and J dropped 9; count of bases not matched to a gene: 8. Here the CDR3 DNA reads TGTGCCAGCAGCTACCGGACAGGGAGCGGCATTCAGTACTTC. Its translation is CASSYRTGSGIQYF.

V usage is TRBV6-1 and J usage is TRBJ1-1; 7 positions match TRBD1. Germline V gene sequence: CDR1 MNHNS, CDR2 SASEGT. The CDR3 runs 14 residues. J lost 2 bases, V lost 6 bases, and 6 bases had no gene match. The CDR3 reads CASSLTGRNTEAFF. DNA for the CDR3: TGTGCCAGCAGCCTGACAGGGAGAAACACTGAAGCTTTCTTT.

This clone was seen a single time. The V gene is TRBV10-1, the J gene TRBJ2-5, with 7 nucleotides matching TRBD1. With 6 bases clipped from V and 2 bases from J, the junction kept 6 bases outside the gene matches. Germline CDR1 WNHNN, CDR2 SYGVQD (reference sequence). The CDR3 extends over 14 amino acids. CDR3 protein: CASSPGTAQETQYF. The CDR3 coding sequence is TGCGCCAGCAGCCCCGGGACAGCGCAAGAGACCCAGTACTTC.

The sample holds one count of this clone. J is TRBJ1-2 and V is TRBV6-5; D is undetermined. Trimming stripped 6 bases from V and 0 bases from J, with 11 bases between. The germline V gene has CDR1 MNHEY and CDR2 SVGAGI. CDR3 length: 14 residues. In DNA, the CDR3 is TGTGCCAGCAGGGGCCCTCAAGCTAACTATGGCTACACCTTC. Translating it yields CASRGPQANYGYTF.